This T cell receptor (beta chain) was documented in a study of T cell changes during pregnancy in multiple sclerosis (dated by TCRdb to about 2019). About the full investigation: The study examined how the T cell repertoire changed over the course of pregnancy in women with multiple sclerosis.

Library creation used the immunoSEQ multiplex PCR assay. The source is immuneACCESS, and TCRdb retained only in-frame sequences with V and J called. Part of the clones is not carried over; for the studies checked, unresolved V genes explain less than half of this, and the remainder is unexplained. The sample table records about 17,000 clones; around 90% of these occur just once. The ten largest clonotypes hold approximately 12% of the sample. As regards this clone: Its antigen is still unknown. Base quality data are lacking; no much larger clone is found one base away.

This material consisted of CD8+ T cells from peripheral blood mononuclear cells, taken after pregnancy. This receptor was obtained from a female donor in good health, enrolled as a control in a pregnancy study.

The nucleotide sequence reads as follows: TGTGCCAGTAGTATAGGGACAGGCGACGAGCAGTACTTC. This yields the protein CASSIGTGDEQYF. Recombination linked TRBV19 to TRBJ2-7, and 7 bases in between align with TRBD1. CDR1 LNHDA and CDR2 SQIVND were looked up in the germline V gene (reference sequence). Ends trimmed: V by 1 base, J by 5 bases; bases unmatched to a gene: 2. Measured from the cysteine to the phenylalanine, the CDR3 is 13 residues long. Just the 39-base CDR3 DNA is kept, in frame starting at base 1.